The sequence of this T cell receptor (beta chain) was determined in a study of CD8+ T cells in alopecia areata. For the study at large: The drug, oral tofacitinib, was given to treated patients at 5 to 10 mg twice daily.

Study results and caveats: Relative to normal scalp, lesional scalp, especially alopecia totalis/universalis, showed higher clonality. Sharing of TCR sequences between patients (possibly for HLA-related reasons) was less clear than in mice.

Following extraction, RNA underwent reverse transcription to cDNA, which served as the sequencing template. The table came from immunoSEQ multiplex PCR; TCRdb's copy has only in-frame clones and leaves some out. The sample carries around 140,000 clones, about 51% recorded once. From alopecia areata patients, lesional scalp punch biopsies and peripheral blood were collected. CDR1 and CDR2 (germline): WSHSY, SAAADI. The CDR3 totals 14 residues. V was pared by 3 bases and J by 6 bases, with 15 bases between. About this clone itself: Its cognate antigen is unknown.

The gene calls are TRBV10-2 and TRBJ2-7; D is ambiguous. This specimen consisted of CD4+ T cells sorted from blood, obtained at week 0. The TCR sequence derives from a human donor with alopecia areata. CDR3 nucleotide sequence: TGCGCCAGCAGTGAACAGCCCTTCAGTGGCGAGCAGTACTTC. It is translated as CASSEQPFSGEQYF.